Listed here is a single T cell receptor beta chain. Each CDR3 protein gets one entry after TCRdb re-called the reads with MiXCR. The table shows roughly 720,000 distinct CDR3 sequences, with 35% occurring only once. These data belong to a study of T cell repertoires in cytomegalovirus infection. The CDR3 has 15 amino acids. Trimming removed 5 bases from V and 1 base from J; junction bases left unmatched: 6. The sequence was obtained from a human donor in good health (CMV status not recorded). Some clones in this sample may be carry-over from other donors' samples. This chain connects TRBV12-3 or TRBV12-4 to TRBJ2-5; TRBD1 agrees at 8 bases. Sequencing was done on a sample of PBMCs. CDR3 sequence: CASSRGQGGQETQYF. In DNA form, the CDR3 reads TGTGCCAGCAGTCGAGGACAGGGAGGCCAAGAGACCCAGTACTTC.